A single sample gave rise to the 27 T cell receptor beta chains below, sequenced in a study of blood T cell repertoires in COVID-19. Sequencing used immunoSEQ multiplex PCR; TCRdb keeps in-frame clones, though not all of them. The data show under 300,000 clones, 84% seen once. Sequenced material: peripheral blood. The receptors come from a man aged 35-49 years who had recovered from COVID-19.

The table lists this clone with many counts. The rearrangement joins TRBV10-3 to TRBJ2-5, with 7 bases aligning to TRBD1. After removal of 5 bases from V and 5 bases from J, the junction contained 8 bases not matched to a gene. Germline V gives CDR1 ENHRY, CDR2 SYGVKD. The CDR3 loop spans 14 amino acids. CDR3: CAISRDRQRETQYF. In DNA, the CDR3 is TGTGCCATCAGTCGGGACAGACAAAGGGAGACCCAGTACTTC.

The CDR3 reads CASSKVGQSSYEQYF. CDR3 sequence (DNA): TGTGCCAGCAGCAAAGTGGGACAGAGCTCCTACGAGCAGTACTTC. The genes are TRBV21-1 and TRBJ2-7; no check of the table's D call, TRBD1, against the DNA was made. TRBV21-1 has pseudogene status. The CDR3 length is 15 residues.

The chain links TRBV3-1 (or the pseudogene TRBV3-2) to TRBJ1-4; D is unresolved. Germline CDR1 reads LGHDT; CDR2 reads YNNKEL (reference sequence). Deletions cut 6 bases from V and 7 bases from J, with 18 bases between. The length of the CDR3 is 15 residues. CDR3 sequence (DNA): TGTGCCAGCAGACCCGCGGCAGGCGGAGGTGAAAAACTGTTTTTT. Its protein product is CASRPAAGGGEKLFF.

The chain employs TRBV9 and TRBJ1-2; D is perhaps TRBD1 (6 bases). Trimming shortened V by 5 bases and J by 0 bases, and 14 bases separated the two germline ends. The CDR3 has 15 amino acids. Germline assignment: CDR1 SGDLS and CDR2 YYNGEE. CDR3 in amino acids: CASRRGDTTNYGYTF. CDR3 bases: TGTGCCAGCAGGCGAGGGGACACCACTAACTATGGCTACACCTTC.

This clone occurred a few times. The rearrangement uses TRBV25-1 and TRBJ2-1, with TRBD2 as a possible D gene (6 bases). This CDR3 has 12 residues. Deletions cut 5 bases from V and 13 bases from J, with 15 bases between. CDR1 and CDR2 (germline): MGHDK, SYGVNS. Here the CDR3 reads CASSPPAGIQFF. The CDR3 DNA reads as TGTGCCAGCAGTCCCCCCGCGGGGATTCAGTTCTTC.

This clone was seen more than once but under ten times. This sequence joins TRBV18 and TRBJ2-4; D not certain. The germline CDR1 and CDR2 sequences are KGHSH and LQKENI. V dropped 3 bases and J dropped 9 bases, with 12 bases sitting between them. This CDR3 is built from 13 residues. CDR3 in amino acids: CASSPPYVSIQYF. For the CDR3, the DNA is TGTGCCAGCTCACCTCCCTATGTGAGCATTCAGTACTTC. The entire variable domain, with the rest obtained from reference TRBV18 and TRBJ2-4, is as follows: NAGVMQNPRHLVRRRGQEARLRCSPMKGHSHVYWYRQLPEEGLKFMVYLQKENIIDESGMPKERFSAEFPKEGPSILRIQQVVRGDSAAYFCASSPPYVSIQYFGAGTRLSVL.

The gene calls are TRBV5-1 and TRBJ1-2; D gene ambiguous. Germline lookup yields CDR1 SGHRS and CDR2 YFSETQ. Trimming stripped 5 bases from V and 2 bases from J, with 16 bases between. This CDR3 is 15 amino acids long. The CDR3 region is CASRPITDPNYGYTF. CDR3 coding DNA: TGCGCCAGCAGACCGATTACAGATCCGAACTATGGCTACACCTTC.

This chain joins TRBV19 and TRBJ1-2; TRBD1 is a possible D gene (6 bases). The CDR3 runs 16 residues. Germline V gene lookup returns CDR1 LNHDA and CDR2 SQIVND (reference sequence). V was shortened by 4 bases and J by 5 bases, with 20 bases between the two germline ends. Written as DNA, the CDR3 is TGTGCCAGTAGTAACAGCTGGGGCAGGGGCCGGTATGGCTACACCTTC. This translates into CASSNSWGRGRYGYTF.

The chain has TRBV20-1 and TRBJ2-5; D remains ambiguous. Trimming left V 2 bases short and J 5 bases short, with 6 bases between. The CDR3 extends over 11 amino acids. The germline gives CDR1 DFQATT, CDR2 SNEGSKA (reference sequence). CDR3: CSARILETQYF. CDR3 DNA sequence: TGCAGTGCTAGAATCCTGGAGACCCAGTACTTC.

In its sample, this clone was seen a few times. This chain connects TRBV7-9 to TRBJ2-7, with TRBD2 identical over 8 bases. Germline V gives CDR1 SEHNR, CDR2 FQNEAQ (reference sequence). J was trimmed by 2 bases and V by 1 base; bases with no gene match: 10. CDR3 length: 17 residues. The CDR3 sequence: CASSLEGGRPTPYEQYF. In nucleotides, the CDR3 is TGTGCCAGCAGCTTAGAGGGCGGGAGGCCGACTCCCTACGAGCAGTACTTC.

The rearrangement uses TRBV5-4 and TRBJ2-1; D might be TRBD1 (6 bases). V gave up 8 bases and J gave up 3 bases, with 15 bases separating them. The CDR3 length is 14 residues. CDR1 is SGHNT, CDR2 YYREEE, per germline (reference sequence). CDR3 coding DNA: TGTGCCAGTATTCAGGGGCCGAACTACAATGAGCAGTTCTTC. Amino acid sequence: CASIQGPNYNEQFF.

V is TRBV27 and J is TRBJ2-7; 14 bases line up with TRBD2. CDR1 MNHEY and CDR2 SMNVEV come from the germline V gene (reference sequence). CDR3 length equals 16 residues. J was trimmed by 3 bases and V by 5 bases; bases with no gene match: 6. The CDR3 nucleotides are TGTGCCAGCAGTGCGAGTGGGACTAGCGGGGGCTACGAGCAGTACTTC. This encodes CASSASGTSGGYEQYF.

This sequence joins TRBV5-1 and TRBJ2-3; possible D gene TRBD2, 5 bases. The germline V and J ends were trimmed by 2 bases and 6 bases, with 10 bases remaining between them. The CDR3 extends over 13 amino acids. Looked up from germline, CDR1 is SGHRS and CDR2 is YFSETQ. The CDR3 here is CASSFGVADTQYF. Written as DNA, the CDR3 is TGCGCCAGCAGCTTCGGGGTTGCGGATACGCAGTATTTT. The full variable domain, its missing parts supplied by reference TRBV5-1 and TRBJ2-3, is KAGVTQTPRYLIKTRGQQVTLSCSPISGHRSVSWYQQTPGQGLQFLFEYFSETQRNKGNFPGRFSGRQFSNSRSEMNVSTLELGDSALYLCASSFGVADTQYFGPGTRLTVL.

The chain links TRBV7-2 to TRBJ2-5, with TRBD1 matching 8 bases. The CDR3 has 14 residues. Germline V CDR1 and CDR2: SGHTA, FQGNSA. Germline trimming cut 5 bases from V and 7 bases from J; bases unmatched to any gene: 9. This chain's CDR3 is CASSTRTGKRTQYF. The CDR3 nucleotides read TGTGCCAGCAGCACGAGGACAGGGAAGCGGACCCAGTACTTC.

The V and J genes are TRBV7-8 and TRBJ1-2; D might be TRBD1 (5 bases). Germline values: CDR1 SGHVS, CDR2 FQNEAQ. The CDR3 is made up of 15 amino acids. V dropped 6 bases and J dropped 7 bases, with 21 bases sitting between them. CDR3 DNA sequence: TGTGCCAGCAGTTCTAGGCCCGGACAATCAGGTGGCTACACCTTC. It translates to CASSSRPGQSGGYTF.

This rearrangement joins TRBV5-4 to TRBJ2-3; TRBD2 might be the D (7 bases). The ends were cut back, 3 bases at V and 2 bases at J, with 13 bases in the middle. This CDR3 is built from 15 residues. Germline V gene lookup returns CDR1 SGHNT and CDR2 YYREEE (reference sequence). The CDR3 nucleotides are TGTGCCAGCAGCTCACAGCGGGACACCACAGATACGCAGTATTTT. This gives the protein CASSSQRDTTDTQYF.

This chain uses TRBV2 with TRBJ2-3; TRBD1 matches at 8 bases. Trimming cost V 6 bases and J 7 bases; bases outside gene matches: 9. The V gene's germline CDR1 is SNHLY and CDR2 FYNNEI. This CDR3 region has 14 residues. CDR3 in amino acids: CASREDRERHTQYF. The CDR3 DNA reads TGTGCCAGCAGGGAGGACAGGGAGAGACATACGCAGTATTTT.

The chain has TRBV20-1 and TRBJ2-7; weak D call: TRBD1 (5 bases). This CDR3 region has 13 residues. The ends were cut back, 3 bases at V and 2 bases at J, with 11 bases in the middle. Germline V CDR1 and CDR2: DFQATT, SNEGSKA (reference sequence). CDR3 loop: CSASQGSPYEQYF. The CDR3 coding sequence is TGCAGTGCTAGTCAGGGCAGCCCCTACGAGCAGTACTTC.

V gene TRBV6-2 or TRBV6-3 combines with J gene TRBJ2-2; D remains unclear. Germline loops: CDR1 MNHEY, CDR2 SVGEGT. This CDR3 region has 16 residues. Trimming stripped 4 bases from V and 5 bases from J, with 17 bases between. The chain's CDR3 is CASSSPSVSGTGELFF. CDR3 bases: TGTGCCAGCAGTTCCCCTTCCGTATCGGGTACCGGGGAGCTGTTTTTT.

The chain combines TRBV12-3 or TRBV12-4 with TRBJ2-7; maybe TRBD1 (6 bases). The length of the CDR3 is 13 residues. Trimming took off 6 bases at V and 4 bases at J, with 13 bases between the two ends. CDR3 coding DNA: TGTGCCAGCAGCCCGGACAGAGGATACGAGCAGTACTTC. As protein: CASSPDRGYEQYF.

The CDR3 DNA reads TGTGCCAGCAGTTTAACTAGCGGGAGTGGGTACGAGCAGTACTTC. It yields the protein CASSLTSGSGYEQYF. This rearrangement joins TRBV27 to TRBJ2-7, with 11 bases matching TRBD2. The CDR3 sequence is 15 residues long. CDR1 and CDR2 (germline): MNHEY, SMNVEV (reference sequence). The V and J ends lost 2 bases and 4 bases, in that order; junction bases with no gene match: 4.

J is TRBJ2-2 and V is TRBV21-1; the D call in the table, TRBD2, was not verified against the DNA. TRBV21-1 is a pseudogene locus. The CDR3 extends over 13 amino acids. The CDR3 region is CASPGANTGELFF. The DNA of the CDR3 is TGTGCCAGCCCCGGAGCGAACACCGGGGAGCTGTTTTTT.

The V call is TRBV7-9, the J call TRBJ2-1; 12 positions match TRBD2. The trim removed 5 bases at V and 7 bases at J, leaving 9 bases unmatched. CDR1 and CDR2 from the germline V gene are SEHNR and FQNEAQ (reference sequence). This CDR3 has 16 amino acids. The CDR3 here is CASSPPSGRGENEQFF. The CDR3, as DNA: TGTGCCAGCAGCCCCCCTAGCGGGAGGGGGGAGAATGAGCAGTTCTTC.

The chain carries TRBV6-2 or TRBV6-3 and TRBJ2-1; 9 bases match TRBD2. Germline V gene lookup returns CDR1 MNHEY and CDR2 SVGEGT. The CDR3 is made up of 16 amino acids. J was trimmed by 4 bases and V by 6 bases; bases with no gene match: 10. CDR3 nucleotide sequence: TGTGCCAGCAGCCCCTGGGCGGGGGGGCCTTACAATGAGCAGTTCTTC. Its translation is CASSPWAGGPYNEQFF.

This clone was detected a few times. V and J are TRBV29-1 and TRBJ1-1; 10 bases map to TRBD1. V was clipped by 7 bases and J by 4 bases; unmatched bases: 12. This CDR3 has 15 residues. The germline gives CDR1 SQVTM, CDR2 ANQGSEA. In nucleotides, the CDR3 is TGCAGCGCTGTCCGGGACAGGGGATCGGGCACTGAAGCTTTCTTT. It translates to CSAVRDRGSGTEAFF.

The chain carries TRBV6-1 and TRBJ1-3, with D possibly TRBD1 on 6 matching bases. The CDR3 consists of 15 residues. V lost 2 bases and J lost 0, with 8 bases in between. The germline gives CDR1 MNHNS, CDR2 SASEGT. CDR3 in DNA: TGTGCCAGCAGTGAAATACAGGGCTCTGGAAACACCATATATTTT. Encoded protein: CASSEIQGSGNTIYF.

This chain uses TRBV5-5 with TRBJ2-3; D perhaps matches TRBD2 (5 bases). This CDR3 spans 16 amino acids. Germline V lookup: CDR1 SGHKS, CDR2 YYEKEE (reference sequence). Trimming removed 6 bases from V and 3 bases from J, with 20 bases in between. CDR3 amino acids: CASNSDFGVRTDTQYF. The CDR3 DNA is TGTGCCAGCAACTCGGACTTCGGGGTACGAACAGATACGCAGTATTTT. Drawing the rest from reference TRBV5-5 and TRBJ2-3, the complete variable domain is DAGVTQSPTHLIKTRGQQVTLRCSPISGHKSVSWYQQVLGQGPQFIFQYYEKEERGRGNFPDRFSARQFPNYSSELNVNALLLGDSALYLCASNSDFGVRTDTQYFGPGTRLTVL.